This TCR beta chain comes out of a study of identical twins. Study-level findings and limits: There were fewer insertions in abundant cord blood beta clonotypes, but memory repertoires showed no such pattern.

All donors were healthy, and all were Caucasian. This clonotype has only a few counts. Its antigen is unknown. TCRdb independently ran MiXCR on the 5' RACE reads; one entry per CDR3 protein. The table lists 600,000 to 700,000 distinct CDR3 sequences, around 20% of them singletons. The same sample was also used in a study of T cells expressing NK-cell markers. That paper notes: The CD3+CD56-NKG2C+ fraction of a handful of donors was also led by these clonotypes.

The sequenced sample consisted of PBMCs. The sequence came from a woman under 30 in good health.

CDR3 sequence reads: CSVEGDKAYGYTF. CDR3 DNA sequence: TGCAGCGTTGAAGGGGACAAGGCTTATGGCTACACCTTC. The rearrangement links TRBV29-1 to TRBJ1-2, with D maybe TRBD1 (6 bases). Trimming removed 1 base at V and 5 bases at J, with 11 bases between. Germline CDR1 SQVTM, CDR2 ANQGSEA. CDR3 length equals 13 residues.